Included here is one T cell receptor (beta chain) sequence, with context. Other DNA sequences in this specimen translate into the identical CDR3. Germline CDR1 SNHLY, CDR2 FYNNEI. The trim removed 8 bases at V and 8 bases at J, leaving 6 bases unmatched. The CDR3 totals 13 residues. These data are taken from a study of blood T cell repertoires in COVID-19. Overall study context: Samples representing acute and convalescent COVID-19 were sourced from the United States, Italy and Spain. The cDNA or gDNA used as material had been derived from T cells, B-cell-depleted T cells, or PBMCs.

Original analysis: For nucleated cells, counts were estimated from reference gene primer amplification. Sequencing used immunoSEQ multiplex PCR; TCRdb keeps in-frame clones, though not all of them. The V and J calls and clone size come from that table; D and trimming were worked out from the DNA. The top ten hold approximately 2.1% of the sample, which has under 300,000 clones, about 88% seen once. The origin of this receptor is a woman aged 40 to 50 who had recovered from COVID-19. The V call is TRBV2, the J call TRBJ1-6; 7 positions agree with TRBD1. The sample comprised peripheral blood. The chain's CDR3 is CASRDREDSPLHF. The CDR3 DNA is TGTGCCAGCCGAGACAGGGAAGATTCACCCCTCCACTTT.